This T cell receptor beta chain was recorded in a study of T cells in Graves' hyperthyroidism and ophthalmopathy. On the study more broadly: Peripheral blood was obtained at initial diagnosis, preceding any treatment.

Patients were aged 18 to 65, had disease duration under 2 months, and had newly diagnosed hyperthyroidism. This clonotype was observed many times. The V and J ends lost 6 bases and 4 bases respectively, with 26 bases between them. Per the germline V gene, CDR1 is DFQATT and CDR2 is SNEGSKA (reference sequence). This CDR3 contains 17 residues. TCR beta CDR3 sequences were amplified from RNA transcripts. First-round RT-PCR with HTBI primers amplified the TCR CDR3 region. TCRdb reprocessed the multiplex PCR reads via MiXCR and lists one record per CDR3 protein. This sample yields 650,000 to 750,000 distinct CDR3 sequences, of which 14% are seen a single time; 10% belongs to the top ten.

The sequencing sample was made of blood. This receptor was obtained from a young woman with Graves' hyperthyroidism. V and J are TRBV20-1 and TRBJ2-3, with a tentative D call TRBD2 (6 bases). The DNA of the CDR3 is TGCAGTGCCCGGAGGGGTATATGGGACTCCAAATCAGATACGCAGTATTTT. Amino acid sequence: CSARRGIWDSKSDTQYF.